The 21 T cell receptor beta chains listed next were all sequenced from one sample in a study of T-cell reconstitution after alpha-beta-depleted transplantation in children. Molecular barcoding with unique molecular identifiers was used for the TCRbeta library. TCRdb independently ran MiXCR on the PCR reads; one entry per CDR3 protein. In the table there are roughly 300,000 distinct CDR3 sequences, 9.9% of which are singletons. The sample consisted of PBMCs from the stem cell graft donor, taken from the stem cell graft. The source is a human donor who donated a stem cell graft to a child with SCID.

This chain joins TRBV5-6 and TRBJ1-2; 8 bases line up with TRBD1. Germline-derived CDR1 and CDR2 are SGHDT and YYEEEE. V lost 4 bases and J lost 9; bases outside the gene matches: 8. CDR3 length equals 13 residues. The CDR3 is CASSGDRMMSYTF. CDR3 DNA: TGTGCCAGCAGCGGGGACAGGATGATGAGCTACACCTTC.

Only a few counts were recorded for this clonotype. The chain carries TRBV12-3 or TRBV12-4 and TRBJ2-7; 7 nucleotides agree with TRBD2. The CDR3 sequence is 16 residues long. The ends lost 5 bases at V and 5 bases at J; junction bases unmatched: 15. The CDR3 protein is CASSPRLPGGSDEQYF. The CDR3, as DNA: TGTGCCAGCAGTCCACGCCTCCCGGGGGGTTCAGACGAGCAGTACTTC.

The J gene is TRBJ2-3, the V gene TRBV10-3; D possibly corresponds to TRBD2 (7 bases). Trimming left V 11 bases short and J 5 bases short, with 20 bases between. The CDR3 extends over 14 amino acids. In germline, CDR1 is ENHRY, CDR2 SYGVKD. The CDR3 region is CASERGAGIDTQYF. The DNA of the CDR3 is TGTGCCTCCGAACGGGGGGCCGGTATAGATACGCAGTATTTT.

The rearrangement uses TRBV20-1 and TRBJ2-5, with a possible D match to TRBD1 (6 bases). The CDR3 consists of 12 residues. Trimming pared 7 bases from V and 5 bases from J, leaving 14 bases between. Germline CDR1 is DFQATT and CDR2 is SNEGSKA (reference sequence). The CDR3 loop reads CSVTGLEETQYF. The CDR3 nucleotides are TGCAGTGTTACAGGGCTGGAGGAGACCCAGTACTTC.

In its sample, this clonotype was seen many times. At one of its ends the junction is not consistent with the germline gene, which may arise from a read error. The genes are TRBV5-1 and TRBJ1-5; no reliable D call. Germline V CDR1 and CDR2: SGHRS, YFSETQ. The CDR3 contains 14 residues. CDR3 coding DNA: TGTGCCAGCAGCTTAGACGGGGGCAATCAGCCCCAGCATTTT. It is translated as CASSLDGGNQPQHF.

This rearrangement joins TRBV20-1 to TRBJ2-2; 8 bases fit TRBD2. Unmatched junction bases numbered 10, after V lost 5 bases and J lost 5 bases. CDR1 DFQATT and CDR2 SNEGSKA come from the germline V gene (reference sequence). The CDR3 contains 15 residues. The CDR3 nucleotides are TGCAGTGCTCCGACACGGGGGGGCCGGACCGGGGAGCTGTTTTTT. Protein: CSAPTRGGRTGELFF.

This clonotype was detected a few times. CDR3 nucleotide sequence: TGTGCCAGCAGTTCAAGGAAAGGAATTGAAAAACTGTTTTTT. Its protein product is CASSSRKGIEKLFF. V usage is TRBV7-9 and J usage is TRBJ1-4; D is unclear. Germline CDR1 is SEHNR and CDR2 is FQNEAQ (reference sequence). V lost 6 bases to trimming and J lost 7 bases, with 15 bases between them. The CDR3 extends over 14 amino acids.

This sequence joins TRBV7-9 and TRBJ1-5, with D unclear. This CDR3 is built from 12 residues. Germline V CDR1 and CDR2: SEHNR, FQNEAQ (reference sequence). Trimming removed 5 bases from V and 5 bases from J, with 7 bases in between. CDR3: CASSMMDQPQHF. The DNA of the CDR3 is TGTGCCAGCAGCATGATGGATCAGCCCCAGCATTTT.

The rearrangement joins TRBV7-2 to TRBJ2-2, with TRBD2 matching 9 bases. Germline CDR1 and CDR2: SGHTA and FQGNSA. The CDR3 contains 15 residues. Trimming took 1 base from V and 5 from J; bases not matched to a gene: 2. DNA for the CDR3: TGTGCCAGCAGCTTAGTTAGCGGGGGTACCGGGGAGCTGTTTTTT. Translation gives CASSLVSGGTGELFF.

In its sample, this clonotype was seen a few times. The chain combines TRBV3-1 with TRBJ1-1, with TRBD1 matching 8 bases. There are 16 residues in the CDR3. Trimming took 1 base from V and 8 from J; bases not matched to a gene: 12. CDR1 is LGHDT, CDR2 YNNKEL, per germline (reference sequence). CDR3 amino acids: CASSQGTAGGRREAFF. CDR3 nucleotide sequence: TGTGCCAGCAGCCAAGGTACGGCAGGGGGCCGGAGGGAAGCTTTCTTT. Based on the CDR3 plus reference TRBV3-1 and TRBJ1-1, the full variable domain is DTAVSQTPKYLVTQMGNDKSIKCEQNLGHDTMYWYKQDSKKFLKIMFSYNNKELIINETVPNRFSPKSPDKAHLNLHINSLELGDSAVYFCASSQGTAGGRREAFFGQGTRLTVV.

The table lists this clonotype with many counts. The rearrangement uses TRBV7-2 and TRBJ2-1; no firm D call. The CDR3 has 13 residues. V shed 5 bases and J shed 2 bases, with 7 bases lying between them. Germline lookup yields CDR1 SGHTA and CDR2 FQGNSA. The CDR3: CASSLDTYNEQFF. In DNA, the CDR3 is TGTGCCAGCAGCCTCGACACCTACAATGAGCAGTTCTTC.

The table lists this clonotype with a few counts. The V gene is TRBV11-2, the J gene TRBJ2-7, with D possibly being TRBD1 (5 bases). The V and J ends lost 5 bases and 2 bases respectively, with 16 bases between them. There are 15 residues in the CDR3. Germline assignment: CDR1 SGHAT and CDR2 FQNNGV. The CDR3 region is CASSEDPLGAYEQYF. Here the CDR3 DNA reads TGTGCCAGCAGCGAAGACCCCCTAGGGGCCTACGAGCAGTACTTC.

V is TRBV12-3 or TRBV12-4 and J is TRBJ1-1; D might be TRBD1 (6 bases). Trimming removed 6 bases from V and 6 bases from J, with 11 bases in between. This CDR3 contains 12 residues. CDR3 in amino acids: CASSYRDAEAFF. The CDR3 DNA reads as TGTGCCAGCAGCTACAGGGACGCTGAAGCTTTCTTT.

Here the CDR3 DNA reads TGCAGTGCTAGGTTCCCAAATGAAAAACTGTTTTTT. Amino acid sequence: CSARFPNEKLFF. This chain links TRBV20-1 with TRBJ1-4; unclear D gene. The CDR3 loop spans 12 amino acids. V was trimmed by 3 bases and J by 5 bases, leaving 7 bases between them. Per the germline V gene, CDR1 is DFQATT and CDR2 is SNEGSKA (reference sequence).

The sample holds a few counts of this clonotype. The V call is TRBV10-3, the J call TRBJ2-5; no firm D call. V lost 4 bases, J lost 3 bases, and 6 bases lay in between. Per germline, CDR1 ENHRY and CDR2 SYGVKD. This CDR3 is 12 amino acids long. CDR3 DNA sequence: TGTGCCATCAGTGCATACAAAGAGACCCAGTACTTC. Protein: CAISAYKETQYF.

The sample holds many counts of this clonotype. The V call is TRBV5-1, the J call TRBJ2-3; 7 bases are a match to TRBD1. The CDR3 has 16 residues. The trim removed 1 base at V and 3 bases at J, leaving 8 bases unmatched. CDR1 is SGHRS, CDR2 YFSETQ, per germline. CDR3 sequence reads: CASSLSGTAITDTQYF. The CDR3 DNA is TGCGCCAGCAGCTTGTCTGGGACAGCGATAACAGATACGCAGTATTTT.

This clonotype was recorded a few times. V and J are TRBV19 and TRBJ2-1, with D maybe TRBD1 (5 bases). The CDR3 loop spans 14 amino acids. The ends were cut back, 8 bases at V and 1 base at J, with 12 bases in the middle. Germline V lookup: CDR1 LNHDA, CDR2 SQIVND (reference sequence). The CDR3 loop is CASGARVSYNEQFF. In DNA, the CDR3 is TGTGCCAGTGGGGCTAGGGTTTCCTACAATGAGCAGTTCTTC.

CDR3: CASSSDRDNSPLHF. In DNA, the CDR3 is TGTGCCAGCAGCTCGGACAGGGACAATTCACCCCTCCACTTT. V is TRBV12-3 or TRBV12-4 and J is TRBJ1-6; 8 bases match TRBD1. V was clipped by 6 bases and J by 7 bases; unmatched bases: 5. This CDR3 comprises 14 residues.

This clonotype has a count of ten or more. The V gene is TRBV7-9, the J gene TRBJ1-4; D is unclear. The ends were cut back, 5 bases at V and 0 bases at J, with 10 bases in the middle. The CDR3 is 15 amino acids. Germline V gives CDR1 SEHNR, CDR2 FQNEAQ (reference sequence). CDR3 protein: CASSLAESTNEKLFF. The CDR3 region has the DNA TGTGCCAGCAGCCTGGCGGAGTCAACTAATGAAAAACTGTTTTTT.

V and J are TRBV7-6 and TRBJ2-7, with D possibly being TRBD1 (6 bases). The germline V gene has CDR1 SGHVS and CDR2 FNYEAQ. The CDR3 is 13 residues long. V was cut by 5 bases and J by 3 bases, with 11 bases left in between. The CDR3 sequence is CASSQNRVYEQYF. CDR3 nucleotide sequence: TGTGCCAGCAGCCAAAACAGGGTCTACGAGCAGTACTTC.

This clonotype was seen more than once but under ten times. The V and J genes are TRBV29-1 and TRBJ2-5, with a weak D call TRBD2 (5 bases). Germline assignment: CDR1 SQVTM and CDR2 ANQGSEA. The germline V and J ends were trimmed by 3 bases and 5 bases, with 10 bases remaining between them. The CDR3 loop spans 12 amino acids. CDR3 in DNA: TGCAGCGTTGATAGAGGGATCGAGACCCAGTACTTC. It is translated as CSVDRGIETQYF.